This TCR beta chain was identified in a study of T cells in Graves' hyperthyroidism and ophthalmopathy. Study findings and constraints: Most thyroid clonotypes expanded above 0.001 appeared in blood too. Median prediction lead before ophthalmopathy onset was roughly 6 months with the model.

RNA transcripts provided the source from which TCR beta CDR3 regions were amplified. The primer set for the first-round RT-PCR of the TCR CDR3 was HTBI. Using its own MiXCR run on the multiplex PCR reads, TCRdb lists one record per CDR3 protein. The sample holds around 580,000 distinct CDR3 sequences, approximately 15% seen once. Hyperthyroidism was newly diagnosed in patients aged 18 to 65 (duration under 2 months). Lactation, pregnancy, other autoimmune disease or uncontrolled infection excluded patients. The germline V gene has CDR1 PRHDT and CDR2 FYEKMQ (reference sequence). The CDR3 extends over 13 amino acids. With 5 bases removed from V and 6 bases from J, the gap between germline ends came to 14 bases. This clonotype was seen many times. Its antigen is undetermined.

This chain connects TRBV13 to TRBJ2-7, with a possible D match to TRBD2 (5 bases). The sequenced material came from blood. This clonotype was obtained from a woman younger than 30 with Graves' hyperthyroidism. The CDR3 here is CASSPAAPGEQYF. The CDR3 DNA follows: TGTGCCAGCAGCCCAGCGGCTCCAGGCGAGCAGTACTTC.